This T cell receptor beta chain was sequenced in a study of blood T cells in healthy people across ages. Points on this clonotype: The junction does not match germline at one end; this may be a read error.

A sample-barcoded 5' primer and a J-beta primer mix were used in a second PCR of roughly 7 to 12 cycles. TCRdb fed the 5' RACE reads into MiXCR, producing one record per CDR3 protein. The table shows almost 1 million distinct CDR3 sequences, with roughly 51% occurring only once. The CDR3 covers 14 residues. The germline CDR1 and CDR2 sequences are SGHDN and FVKESK. The rearrangement uses TRBV14 and TRBJ1-1; D is undetermined. The clonotype comes from a woman aged 55-69 years in good health. Sequenced: blood. The CDR3 nucleotides read TGTGCCAGCAGTCAAGGGCACCCAGTAACTGAAGCTTTCTTT. This sequence encodes CASSQGHPVTEAFF.